These 9 T cell receptor beta chains were sequenced from one sample in a study of T cells of healthy individuals. TCRdb re-derived calls from the 5' RACE reads in MiXCR, one entry per CDR3 protein. Of fewer than 70,000 distinct CDR3 sequences listed, roughly 15% were seen once; the top ten hold roughly a sixth. These receptors all come from a human donor in good health.

This clonotype occurred many times. The J gene is TRBJ2-7, the V gene TRBV4-3; 8 nucleotides match TRBD1. V was pared by 1 base and J by 4 bases, with 3 bases of the junction left unmatched. Germline-derived CDR1 and CDR2 are LGHNA and YSLEER. The CDR3 runs 14 residues. Written as DNA, the CDR3 is TGCGCCAGCAGCCAAGGCGACAGGGGTTACGAGCAGTACTTC. Its protein product is CASSQGDRGYEQYF.

This clonotype was seen at least ten times. The rearrangement joins TRBV20-1 to TRBJ2-1; 7 bases align to TRBD1. CDR1 is DFQATT and CDR2 is SNEGSKA in the germline V gene (reference sequence). With V trimmed by 6 bases and J by 6 bases, 11 bases remained unmatched. The CDR3 covers 14 residues. The CDR3 spells CSAMGNRGPNEQFF. The CDR3 nucleotides read TGCAGTGCAATGGGTAACAGGGGACCCAATGAGCAGTTCTTC.

The chain is built from TRBV20-1 and TRBJ1-1; D is unresolved. The V gene lost 0 bases and the J gene lost 0 bases, with 11 bases spanning the gap. The germline V gene has CDR1 DFQATT and CDR2 SNEGSKA (reference sequence). The CDR3 sequence is 15 residues long. In nucleotides, the CDR3 is TGCAGTGCTAGAGATGTTGTGCCTTTGAACACTGAAGCTTTCTTT. Encoded protein: CSARDVVPLNTEAFF.

This chain connects TRBV24-1 to TRBJ2-5; D not resolved. The CDR3 is 12 residues long. The ends were cut back, 4 bases at V and 5 bases at J, with 7 bases in the middle. Per germline, CDR1 KGHDR and CDR2 SFDVKD. The CDR3: CATSDEMETQYF. The CDR3 coding sequence is TGTGCCACCAGTGACGAGATGGAGACCCAGTACTTC.

This clonotype appeared many times. The chain links TRBV15 to TRBJ1-4, with D possibly matching TRBD1 (5 bases). Trimming shortened V by 11 bases and J by 5 bases, and 18 bases separated the two germline ends. Germline V CDR1 and CDR2: LNHNV, YYDKDF (reference sequence). The length of the CDR3 is 14 residues. CDR3 protein: CAASTGGENEKLFF. As DNA, the CDR3 is TGTGCCGCTTCTACGGGGGGTGAGAATGAAAAACTGTTTTTT.

This clonotype was observed at least ten times. The V call is TRBV24-1, the J call TRBJ2-2; 7 bases fit TRBD1. The CDR3 has 15 amino acids. Germline loops: CDR1 KGHDR, CDR2 SFDVKD. Trimming took 7 bases from V and 0 from J; bases not matched to a gene: 4. In DNA form, the CDR3 reads TGTGCCACCAGGGGACAGTTTCCGAACACCGGGGAGCTGTTTTTT. Translated, it gives CATRGQFPNTGELFF.

This chain connects TRBV10-3 to TRBJ2-3, with 9 bases identical to TRBD1. V lost 8 bases, J lost 3 bases, and 6 bases stayed unmatched. The CDR3 is 14 residues long. The V gene's germline CDR1 is ENHRY and CDR2 SYGVKD. The CDR3 coding sequence is TGTGCCATCGAAGGGGACAGGGAGACAGATACGCAGTATTTT. The encoded protein is CAIEGDRETDTQYF.

This sequence joins TRBV20-1 and TRBJ2-3; D may match TRBD1 or TRBD2 (6 bases each). Trimming took 5 bases from V and 4 from J, leaving 10 bases between them. CDR1 DFQATT and CDR2 SNEGSKA come from the germline V gene (reference sequence). The CDR3 contains 12 residues. The CDR3 region has the DNA TGCAGTGCTCCGAGGGGGGCAGATACGCAGTATTTT. Residues: CSAPRGADTQYF.

The chain has TRBV20-1 and TRBJ2-5; D gene ambiguous. CDR3 length equals 10 residues. The germline gives CDR1 DFQATT, CDR2 SNEGSKA (reference sequence). V dropped 6 bases and J dropped 7 bases, with 9 bases sitting between them. DNA for the CDR3: TGCAGTGCGACCCAACGGACCCAGTACTTC. It translates to CSATQRTQYF.